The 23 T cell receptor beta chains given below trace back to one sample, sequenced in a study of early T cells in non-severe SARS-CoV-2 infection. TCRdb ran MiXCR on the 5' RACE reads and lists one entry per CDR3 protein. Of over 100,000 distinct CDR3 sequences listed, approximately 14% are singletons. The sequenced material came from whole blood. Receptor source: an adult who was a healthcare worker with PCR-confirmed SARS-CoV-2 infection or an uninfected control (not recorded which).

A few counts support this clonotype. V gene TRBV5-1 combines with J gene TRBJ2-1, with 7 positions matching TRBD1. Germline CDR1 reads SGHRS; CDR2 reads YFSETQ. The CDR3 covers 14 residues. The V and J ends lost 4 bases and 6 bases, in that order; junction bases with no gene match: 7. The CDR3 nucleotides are TGCGCCAGCAGCATTTACAGGGGCCCCAATGAGCAGTTCTTC. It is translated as CASSIYRGPNEQFF.

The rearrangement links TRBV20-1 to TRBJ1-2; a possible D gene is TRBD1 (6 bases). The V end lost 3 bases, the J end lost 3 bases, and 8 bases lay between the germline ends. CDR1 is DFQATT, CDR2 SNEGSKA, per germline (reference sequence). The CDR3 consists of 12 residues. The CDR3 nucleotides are TGCAGTGCTAGCGGGGGCCACTATGGCTACACCTTC. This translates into CSASGGHYGYTF.

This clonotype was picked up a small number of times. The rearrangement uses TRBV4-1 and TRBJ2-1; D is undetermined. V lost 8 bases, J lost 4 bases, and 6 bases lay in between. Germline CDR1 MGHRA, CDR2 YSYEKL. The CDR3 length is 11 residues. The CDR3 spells CASADYNEQFF. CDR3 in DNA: TGCGCCAGCGCAGATTACAATGAGCAGTTCTTC.

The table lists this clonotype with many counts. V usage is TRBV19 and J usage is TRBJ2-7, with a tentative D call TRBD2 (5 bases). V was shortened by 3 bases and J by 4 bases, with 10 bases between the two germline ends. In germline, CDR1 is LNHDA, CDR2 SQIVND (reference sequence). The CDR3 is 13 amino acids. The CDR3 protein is CASSIRPGYEQYF. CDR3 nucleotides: TGTGCCAGTAGTATTCGGCCGGGGTACGAGCAGTACTTC.

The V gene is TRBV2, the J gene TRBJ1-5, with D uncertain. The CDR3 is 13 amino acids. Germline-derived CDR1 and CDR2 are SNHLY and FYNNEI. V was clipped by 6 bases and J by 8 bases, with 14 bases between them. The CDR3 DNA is TGTGCCAGCAGCGGCGGACGGGCTGAGCCCCAGCATTTT. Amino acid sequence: CASSGGRAEPQHF. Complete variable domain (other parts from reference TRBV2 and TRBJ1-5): EPEVTQTPSHQVTQMGQEVILRCVPISNHLYFYWYRQILGQKVEFLVSFYNNEISEKSEIFDDQFSVERPDGSNFTLKIRSTKLEDSAMYFCASSGGRAEPQHFGDGTRLSIL.

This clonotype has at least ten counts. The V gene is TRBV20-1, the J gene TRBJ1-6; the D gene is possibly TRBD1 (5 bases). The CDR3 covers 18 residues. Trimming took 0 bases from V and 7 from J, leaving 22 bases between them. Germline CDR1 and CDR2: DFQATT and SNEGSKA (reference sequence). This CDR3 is CSARDPTGGVQWNSPLHF. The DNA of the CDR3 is TGCAGTGCTAGAGACCCAACCGGGGGGGTTCAGTGGAATTCACCCCTCCACTTT.

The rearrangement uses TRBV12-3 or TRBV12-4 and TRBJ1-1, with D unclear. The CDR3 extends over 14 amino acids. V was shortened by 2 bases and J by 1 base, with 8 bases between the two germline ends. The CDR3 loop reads CASSLRHENTEAFF. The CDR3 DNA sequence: TGTGCCAGCAGTTTACGGCACGAGAACACTGAAGCTTTCTTT.

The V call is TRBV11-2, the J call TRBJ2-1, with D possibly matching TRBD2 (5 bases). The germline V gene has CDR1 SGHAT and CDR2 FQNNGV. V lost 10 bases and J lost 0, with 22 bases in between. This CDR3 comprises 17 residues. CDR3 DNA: TGTGCCACCGGCCGCTTAGGTTCGGGGAGCTCCTACAATGAGCAGTTCTTC. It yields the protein CATGRLGSGSSYNEQFF.

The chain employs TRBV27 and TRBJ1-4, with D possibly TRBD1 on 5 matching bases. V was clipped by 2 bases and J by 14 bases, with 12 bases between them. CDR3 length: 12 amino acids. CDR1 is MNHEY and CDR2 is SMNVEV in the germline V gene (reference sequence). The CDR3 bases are TGTGCCAGCAGTTTACCGGACATATTCCTGTTTTTT. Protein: CASSLPDIFLFF.

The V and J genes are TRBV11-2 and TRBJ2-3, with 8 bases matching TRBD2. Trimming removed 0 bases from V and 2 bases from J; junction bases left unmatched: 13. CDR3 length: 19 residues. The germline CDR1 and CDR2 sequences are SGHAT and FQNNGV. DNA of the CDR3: TGTGCCAGCAGCTTAGATTTAAGGGCTAGCGGGTTGGACACAGATACGCAGTATTTT. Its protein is CASSLDLRASGLDTDTQYF.

This CDR3 reads CASSPEASNQPQHF. For the CDR3, the DNA is TGTGCCAGCAGTCCTGAGGCCAGCAATCAGCCCCAGCATTTT. The chain couples TRBV2 to TRBJ1-5; D uncertain. Per the germline V gene, CDR1 is SNHLY and CDR2 is FYNNEI. The CDR3 runs 14 residues. The V and J ends lost 5 bases and 1 base respectively, with 9 bases between them.

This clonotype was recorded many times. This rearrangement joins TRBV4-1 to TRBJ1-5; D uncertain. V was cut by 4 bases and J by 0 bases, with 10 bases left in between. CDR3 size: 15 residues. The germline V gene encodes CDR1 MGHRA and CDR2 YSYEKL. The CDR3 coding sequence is TGCGCCAGCAGCCCCTCCGGATATAGCAATCAGCCCCAGCATTTT. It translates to CASSPSGYSNQPQHF.

The CDR3 protein is CASSLVSGTGAVEGYEQYF. The CDR3 DNA follows: TGTGCCAGCAGCCTAGTTTCCGGGACAGGAGCCGTGGAGGGCTACGAGCAGTACTTC. The chain employs TRBV11-2 and TRBJ2-7, with 8 bases lining up with TRBD1. V was clipped by 5 bases and J by 3 bases; unmatched bases: 21. The CDR3 is 19 amino acids. In germline, CDR1 is SGHAT, CDR2 FQNNGV. The full variable domain, with the rest looked up from reference TRBV11-2 and TRBJ2-7, is EAGVAQSPRYKIIEKRQSVAFWCNPISGHATLYWYQQILGQGPKLLIQFQNNGVVDDSQLPKDRFSAERLKGVDSTLKIQPAKLEDSAVYLCASSLVSGTGAVEGYEQYFGPGTRLTVT.

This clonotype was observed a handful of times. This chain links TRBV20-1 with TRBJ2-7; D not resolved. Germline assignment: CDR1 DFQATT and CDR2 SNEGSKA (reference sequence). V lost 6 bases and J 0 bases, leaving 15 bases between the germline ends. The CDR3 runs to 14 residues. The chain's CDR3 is CSATPILNSYEQYF. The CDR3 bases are TGCAGTGCCACCCCTATCCTTAACTCCTACGAGCAGTACTTC.

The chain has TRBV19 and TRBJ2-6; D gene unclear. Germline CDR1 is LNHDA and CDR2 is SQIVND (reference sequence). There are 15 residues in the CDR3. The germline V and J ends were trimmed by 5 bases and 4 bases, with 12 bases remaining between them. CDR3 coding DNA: TGTGCCAGTAGTCATAGGTCGGCCGGGGCCAACGTCCTGACTTTC. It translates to CASSHRSAGANVLTF.

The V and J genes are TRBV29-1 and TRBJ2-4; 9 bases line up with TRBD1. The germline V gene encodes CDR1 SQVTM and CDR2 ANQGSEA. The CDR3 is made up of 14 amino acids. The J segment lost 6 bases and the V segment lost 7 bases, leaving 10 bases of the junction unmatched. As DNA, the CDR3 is TGCAGCGCCCTACCGGGACAGGGAAGAAACATTCAGTACTTC. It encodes CSALPGQGRNIQYF.

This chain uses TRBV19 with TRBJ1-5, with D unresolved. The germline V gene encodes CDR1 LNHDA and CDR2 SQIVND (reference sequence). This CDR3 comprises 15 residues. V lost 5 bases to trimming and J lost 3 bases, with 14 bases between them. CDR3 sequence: CASSPDILHNQPQHF. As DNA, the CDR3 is TGTGCCAGTAGTCCTGACATTCTTCACAATCAGCCCCAGCATTTT.

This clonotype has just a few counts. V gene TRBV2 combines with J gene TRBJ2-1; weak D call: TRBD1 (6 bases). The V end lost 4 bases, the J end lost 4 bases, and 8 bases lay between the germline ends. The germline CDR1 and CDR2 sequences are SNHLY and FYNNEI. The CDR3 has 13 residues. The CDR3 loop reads CASSAGEYNEQFF. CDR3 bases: TGTGCCAGCAGTGCAGGGGAATACAATGAGCAGTTCTTC.

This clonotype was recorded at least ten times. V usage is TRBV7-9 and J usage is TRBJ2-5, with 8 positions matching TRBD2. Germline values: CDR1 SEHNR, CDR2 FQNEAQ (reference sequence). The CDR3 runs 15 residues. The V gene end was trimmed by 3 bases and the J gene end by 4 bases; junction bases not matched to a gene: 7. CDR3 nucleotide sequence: TGTGCCAGCAGCTTTCTGACGGGAGGGGGAGAGACCCAGTACTTC. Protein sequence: CASSFLTGGGETQYF. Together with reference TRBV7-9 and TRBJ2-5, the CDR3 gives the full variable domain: DTGVSQNPRHKITKRGQNVTFRCDPISEHNRLYWYRQTLGQGPEFLTYFQNEAQLEKSRLLSDRFSAERPKGSFSTLEIQRTEQGDSAMYLCASSFLTGGGETQYFGPGTRLLVL.

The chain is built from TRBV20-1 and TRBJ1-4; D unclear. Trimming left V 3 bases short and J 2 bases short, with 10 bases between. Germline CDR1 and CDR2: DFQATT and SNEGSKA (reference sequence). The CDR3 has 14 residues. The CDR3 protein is CSASQSQTNEKLFF. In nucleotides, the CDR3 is TGCAGTGCTAGTCAGTCCCAGACTAATGAAAAACTGTTTTTT.

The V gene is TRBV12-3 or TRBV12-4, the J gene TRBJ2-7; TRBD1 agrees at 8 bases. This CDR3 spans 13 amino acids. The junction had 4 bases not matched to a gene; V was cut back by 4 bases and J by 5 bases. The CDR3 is CASSSGGGHEQYF. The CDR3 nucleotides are TGTGCCAGCAGTTCAGGGGGCGGCCACGAGCAGTACTTC.

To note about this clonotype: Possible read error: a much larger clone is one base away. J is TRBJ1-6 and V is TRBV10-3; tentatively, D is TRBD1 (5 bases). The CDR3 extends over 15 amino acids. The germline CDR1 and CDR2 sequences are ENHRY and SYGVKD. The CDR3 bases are TGTGCCACCCGATGGGGGAGCTCCTTTAATTCACCCCTCCACTTT. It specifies CATRWGSSFNSPLHF.

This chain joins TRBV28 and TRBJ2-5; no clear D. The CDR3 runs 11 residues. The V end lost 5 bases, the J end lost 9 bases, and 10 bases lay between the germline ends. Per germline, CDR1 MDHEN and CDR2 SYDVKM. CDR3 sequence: CASSNRGAQYF. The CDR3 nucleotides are TGTGCCAGCAGTAACCGTGGGGCCCAGTACTTC. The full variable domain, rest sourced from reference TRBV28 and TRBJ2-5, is DVKVTQSSRYLVKRTGEKVFLECVQDMDHENMFWYRQDPGLGLRLIYFSYDVKMKEKGDIPEGYSVSREKKERFSLILESASTNQTSMYLCASSNRGAQYFGPGTRLLVL.